These T cell receptor beta chains were read from a single sample in a study of blood T cell repertoires in COVID-19. Libraries were prepared by immunoSEQ multiplex PCR; TCRdb keeps only in-frame clonotypes and omits some of them. The table has 200,000 to 250,000 clones, roughly four fifths seen once. The specimen was PBMCs or T cells enriched from blood (not recorded which). The receptors were sampled from a woman aged 45-65 years who had been exposed to COVID-19. Each CDR3 is given with its conserved first and last residue.

v_gene	j_gene	CDR3aa
TRBV15	TRBJ1-5	CATSREGRGQPQHF
TRBV4-2	TRBJ2-5	CASSPRRKSDLGSFYQETQYF
TRBV7-9	TRBJ2-3	CASSPGGPADTQYF
TRBV10-1	TRBJ2-3	CASRSGPADTQYF
TRBV27	TRBJ2-7	CASSWDRGLKEQYF
TRBV5-1	TRBJ2-2	CASSLTRSTGELFF
TRBV3-1/TRBV3-2	TRBJ2-7	CASSTLTYCEQYF
TRBV9	TRBJ1-2	CASSVASDPRRYGYTF
TRBV16	TRBJ2-3	CASSPRAGDRDTQYF
TRBV5-4	TRBJ2-5	CASSLGGSGGYETQYF
TRBV20-1	TRBJ2-2	CSASLATGELFF
TRBV6-5	TRBJ1-2	CASRGTWGGDGYTF
TRBV10-3	TRBJ2-5	CAIGAGEGETQYF
TRBV5-1	TRBJ2-1	CASSSLGSGVGPNEQFF
TRBV12-3/TRBV12-4	TRBJ2-7	CASSRSVPYEQYF
TRBV19	TRBJ1-2	CASSTVEEIYGYTF
TRBV5-5	TRBJ2-1	CASSPLAGGLYNEQFF
TRBV4-2	TRBJ1-5	CASSQEWGGNQPQHF
TRBV2	TRBJ2-1	CAIHAGGNNEQFF
TRBV11-2	TRBJ2-7	CASSPRASGAYEQYF
TRBV21-1	TRBJ2-2	CASSKGNSRPGELFF
TRBV29-1	TRBJ1-2	CTIPVAYGYTF
TRBV6-5	TRBJ2-7	CASRLQGNEQYF
TRBV7-9	TRBJ2-5	CASSSGLAGKETQYF
TRBV18	TRBJ1-3	CASSPMQGASRGNTIYF
TRBV10-3	TRBJ2-2	CAISVGGTGELFF
TRBV10-3	TRBJ2-1	CAISIGSTSEEQFF
TRBV11-1	TRBJ1-1	CASSSGRGVNTEAFF
TRBV27	TRBJ1-1	CASSAMQSRGTEAFF
TRBV3-1/TRBV3-2	TRBJ2-3	CASSQDPAGWTDTQYF
TRBV3-1/TRBV3-2	TRBJ2-7	CASSQGRGQEYF
TRBV3-1/TRBV3-2	TRBJ2-7	CASSQAPGGLYEQYF
TRBV9	TRBJ1-3	CASSATTGTGDGRNTIYF
TRBV6-5	TRBJ1-3	CASRLTGAGNTIYF
TRBV28	TRBJ1-2	CASSFSLGYTF
TRBV9	TRBJ2-1	CASSVAQSGEYNEQFF
TRBV7-3	TRBJ1-1	CASSFGQGLTEAFF
TRBV27	TRBJ1-4	CASSLGRGVGEKLFF
TRBV5-1	TRBJ1-1	CASSLGLGTGGGRRTEAFF
TRBV5-4	TRBJ1-1	CASSSRGPTNTEAFF
TRBV10-3	TRBJ1-6	CAVQGNTGSPLHF